Below are 18 T cell receptor beta chains sequenced from a single sample in a study of T cells in Graves' hyperthyroidism and ophthalmopathy. What was amplified from RNA transcripts were TCR beta CDR3 regions. The HTBI primer set drove a first-round RT-PCR of the TCR CDR3. One entry per CDR3 protein, called by TCRdb with MiXCR from the multiplex PCR reads. The sample yields some 360,000 distinct CDR3 sequences, more than 11% seen once. The specimen sequenced was blood. Every receptor here comes from a woman aged 55-75 years with Graves' hyperthyroidism.

This clonotype came up a few times. An end of the junction differs from the germline gene, which may be a read error. The rearrangement uses TRBV4-1 and TRBJ2-3; possible D gene TRBD1, 7 bases. This CDR3 is 16 amino acids long. Germline CDR1 and CDR2: MGHRA and YSYEKL. CDR3 nucleotide sequence: TGCGCCAGCAGCAAAGACAGGGCGAGGGGACTAGATACGCAGTATTTT. Protein: CASSKDRARGLDTQYF.

This clonotype was found many times. The chain has TRBV28 and TRBJ2-3, with D tentatively TRBD1 (5 bases). Germline V gives CDR1 MDHEN, CDR2 SYDVKM. This CDR3 is 23 amino acids long. V was cut by 3 bases and J by 6 bases, with 40 bases left in between. The CDR3 loop is CASSFPRQILSSLAGQNPDTQYF. CDR3 DNA: TGTGCCAGCAGTTTCCCACGACAGATCCTTTCATCCCTGGCAGGCCAAAATCCTGATACGCAGTATTTT.

This clonotype was picked up a small number of times. The rearrangement links TRBV19 to TRBJ2-7; 16 nucleotides align to TRBD2. V dropped 5 bases and J dropped 5; count of bases not matched to a gene: 3. This CDR3 comprises 15 residues. Per the germline V gene, CDR1 is LNHDA and CDR2 is SQIVND (reference sequence). CDR3 nucleotides: TGTGCCAGTAGTTCGGGACTAGCGGGAGGGAACGAGCAGTACTTC. Its translation is CASSSGLAGGNEQYF.

This clonotype was recorded at least ten times. The V call is TRBV20-1, the J call TRBJ2-1, with 15 bases aligning to TRBD2. Germline CDR1 DFQATT, CDR2 SNEGSKA (reference sequence). This CDR3 region has 15 residues. V lost 3 bases and J lost 7; bases outside the gene matches: 4. CDR3 coding DNA: TGCAGTGCTAGGTGGACTAGCGGGAGGGATAATGAGCAGTTCTTC. Its protein product is CSARWTSGRDNEQFF.

This clonotype showed up many times. The chain links TRBV28 to TRBJ2-2; 7 nucleotides agree with TRBD1. The length of the CDR3 is 14 residues. V trimming: 7 bases; J trimming: 0 bases; junction bases outside the gene matches: 2. Germline V gene lookup returns CDR1 MDHEN and CDR2 SYDVKM. CDR3 in DNA: TGTGCCAGCACGGGACAGTCGAACACCGGGGAGCTGTTTTTT. It codes for CASTGQSNTGELFF.

This clonotype was observed at least ten times. The chain uses TRBV5-1 and TRBJ2-7, with D tentatively TRBD1 or TRBD2 (5 bases each). Trimming took off 0 bases at V and 6 bases at J, with 16 bases between the two ends. In germline, CDR1 is SGHRS, CDR2 YFSETQ. The CDR3 runs to 15 residues. This chain's CDR3 is CASSLGGTTFREQYF. For the CDR3, the DNA is TGCGCCAGCAGCTTGGGAGGGACCACCTTTCGCGAGCAGTACTTC.

In this sample, this clonotype turned up once. One junction end disagrees with the germline gene, perhaps due to a read error. The gene calls are TRBV19 and TRBJ2-2; 9 bases match TRBD1. Germline V gives CDR1 LNHDA, CDR2 SQIVND (reference sequence). There are 15 residues in the CDR3. The CDR3 DNA sequence: TGTGCCGGTAGTCACTGGGGACAGGGAACCGGGGAGCTGTTTTTT. It specifies CAGSHWGQGTGELFF.

This clonotype has just a few counts. This chain uses TRBV5-5 with TRBJ2-5; either TRBD1 or TRBD2 may fit D (5 bases each). Trimming stripped 0 bases from V and 1 base from J, with 13 bases between. CDR3 size: 16 residues. Germline V gives CDR1 SGHKS, CDR2 YYEKEE (reference sequence). CDR3 amino acids: CASSLGSLGVQETQYF. As DNA, the CDR3 is TGTGCCAGCAGCTTGGGCAGCCTGGGGGTCCAAGAGACCCAGTACTTC.

In this sample, this clonotype turned up many times. J is TRBJ1-1 and V is TRBV7-3; the D gene is possibly TRBD1 (5 bases). CDR1 and CDR2 from the germline V gene are SGHTA and FQGTGA. CDR3 size: 16 residues. With 1 base removed from V and 0 bases from J, the gap between germline ends came to 12 bases. This chain's CDR3 is CASSLKAGAMNTEAFF. CDR3 DNA sequence: TGTGCCAGCAGCTTAAAGGCCGGGGCCATGAACACTGAAGCTTTCTTT. Looking up the rest from reference TRBV7-3 and TRBJ1-1 gives the full variable domain: GAGVSQTPSNKVTEKGKYVELRCDPISGHTALYWYRQSLGQGPEFLIYFQGTGAADDSGLPNDRFFAVRPEGSVSTLKIQRTERGDSAVYLCASSLKAGAMNTEAFFGQGTRLTVV.

This chain uses TRBV6-1 with TRBJ2-1, with D unresolved. Trimming stripped 6 bases from V and 7 bases from J, with 7 bases between. This CDR3 has 11 amino acids. Looked up from germline, CDR1 is MNHNS and CDR2 is SASEGT. CDR3 residues: CASRDRNEQFF. In DNA form, the CDR3 reads TGTGCCAGCAGGGACCGTAATGAGCAGTTCTTC.

This chain uses TRBV6-1 with TRBJ2-6, with D perhaps matching TRBD1 (6 bases). Trimming shortened V by 5 bases and J by 12 bases, and 14 bases separated the two germline ends. This CDR3 spans 13 amino acids. The V gene's germline CDR1 is MNHNS and CDR2 SASEGT. The CDR3 spells CASSPQGSGVLTF. The CDR3, as DNA: TGTGCCAGCAGTCCCCAGGGGTCCGGCGTCCTGACTTTC.

This clonotype was picked up many times. The CDR3 DNA follows: TGTGCCAGCAGCCGCCATCCCCTAGGGCGAGATAACAATGAGCAGTTCTTC. It translates to CASSRHPLGRDNNEQFF. V is TRBV11-2 and J is TRBJ2-1; D unclear. V shed 5 bases and J shed 5 bases, with 22 bases lying between them. Germline CDR1 SGHAT, CDR2 FQNNGV. The CDR3 has 17 residues.

This clonotype was recorded many times. The chain uses TRBV5-1 and TRBJ1-1; 7 bases match TRBD1. Germline loops: CDR1 SGHRS, CDR2 YFSETQ. The CDR3 length is 14 residues. Trimming took 0 bases from V and 7 from J; bases not matched to a gene: 6. The CDR3 DNA reads TGCGCCAGCAGCTTGGCCTTAGGGGGCTTTGAAGCTTTCTTT. Translation: CASSLALGGFEAFF.

This clonotype was seen many times. The chain combines TRBV20-1 with TRBJ1-5; D gene unclear. The CDR3 is made up of 15 amino acids. Germline CDR1 is DFQATT and CDR2 is SNEGSKA (reference sequence). V was clipped by 0 bases and J by 0 bases, with 9 bases between them. CDR3 in amino acids: CSARDRKHSNQPQHF. CDR3 coding DNA: TGCAGTGCTAGAGACAGGAAGCATAGCAATCAGCCCCAGCATTTT.

The chain recombines TRBV25-1 with TRBJ1-4; TRBD1 matches at 7 bases. The germline CDR1 and CDR2 sequences are MGHDK and SYGVNS. This CDR3 is 14 amino acids long. The trim removed 6 bases at V and 8 bases at J, leaving 9 bases unmatched. CDR3 DNA: TGTGCCAGCAGCGACCTGACAGGGCCCGAAAAACTGTTTTTT. It is translated as CASSDLTGPEKLFF.

This clonotype has just a few counts. V gene TRBV29-1 combines with J gene TRBJ2-3, with D unclear. The germline gives CDR1 SQVTM, CDR2 ANQGSEA. The CDR3 runs to 13 residues. The V end was cut by 3 bases, the J end by 6 bases, with 13 bases between. The CDR3 region has the DNA TGCAGCGTTGAGAGTGCTTCATCGGATACGCAGTATTTT. This sequence encodes CSVESASSDTQYF.

The J gene is TRBJ2-3, the V gene TRBV5-1; 7 bases agree with TRBD1. CDR3 length: 16 amino acids. Trimming took 4 bases from V and 3 from J; bases not matched to a gene: 11. Germline CDR1 SGHRS, CDR2 YFSETQ. The CDR3 nucleotides read TGCGCCAGCAGCCGAGGACAGGCCGTAGCTACAGATACGCAGTATTTT. As protein: CASSRGQAVATDTQYF.

This clonotype has a handful of counts. This CDR3 is CASSIALAAYEQYF. DNA of the CDR3: TGTGCCAGTAGTATAGCACTAGCCGCGTACGAGCAGTACTTC. The rearrangement joins TRBV19 to TRBJ2-7; the D gene is possibly TRBD2 (6 bases). This CDR3 contains 14 residues. From germline, CDR1 is LNHDA and CDR2 SQIVND (reference sequence). V was trimmed by 1 base and J by 4 bases, leaving 11 bases between them.